This note documents a single TCR beta chain sequence. What it binds is unknown. The time point: week 47, end of study. Each dose delivered 300 ug of mutant IDH1 20-mer peptide subcutaneously with imiquimod. The CDR3 extends over 15 amino acids. V gave up 6 bases and J gave up 2 bases; unmatched junction bases: 6. Germline V gives CDR1 WNHNN, CDR2 SYGVQD (reference sequence). This record belongs to a study of a mutant IDH1 vaccine in newly diagnosed glioma. Assay used: immunoSEQ multiplex PCR; TCRdb lists only in-frame clones, some missing. The table shows some 62,000 clones, with roughly four fifths occurring only once.

The sequence came from a man younger than 40 with glioma. This sequence joins TRBV10-1 and TRBJ2-2, with TRBD1 matching 7 bases. Specimen: PBMCs, collected from a glioma patient whose treatment included an IDH1 peptide vaccine. CDR3 in DNA: TGCGCCAGCAGCCGGGACAGAACAAACACCGGGGAGCTGTTTTTT. It yields the protein CASSRDRTNTGELFF.